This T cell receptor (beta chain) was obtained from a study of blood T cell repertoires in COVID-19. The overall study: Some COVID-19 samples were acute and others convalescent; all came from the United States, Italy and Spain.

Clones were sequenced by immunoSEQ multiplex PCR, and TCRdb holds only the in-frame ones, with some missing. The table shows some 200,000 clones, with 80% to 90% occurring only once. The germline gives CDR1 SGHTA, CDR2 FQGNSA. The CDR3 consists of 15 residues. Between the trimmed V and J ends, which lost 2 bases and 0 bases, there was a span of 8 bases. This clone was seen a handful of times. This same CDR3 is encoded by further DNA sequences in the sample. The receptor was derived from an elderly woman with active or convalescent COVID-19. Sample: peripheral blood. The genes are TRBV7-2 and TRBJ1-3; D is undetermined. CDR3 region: CASSLRGGSGNTIYF. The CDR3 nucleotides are TGTGCCAGCAGCTTACGGGGTGGCTCTGGAAACACCATATATTTT.